The source of this TCR beta chain is a study of breast tumors, draining lymph nodes, adjacent tissues. Study conclusions and caveats: Luminal-like breast cancer showed significantly higher tumor–nontumor repertoire similarity than basal-like.

TCRdb independently ran MiXCR on the multiplex PCR reads; one entry per CDR3 protein. The table includes 20,000 to 25,000 distinct CDR3 sequences, about 41% detected once. This clonotype was observed a single time. Its antigen is undetermined. In germline, CDR1 is SGHVS, CDR2 FQNEAQ. Trimming pared 4 bases from V and 0 bases from J, leaving 13 bases between. The CDR3 runs 16 residues. The sample comprised breast tumor tissue. V gene TRBV7-8 combines with J gene TRBJ1-3, with D possibly TRBD1 on 5 matching bases. This TCR came from a female donor with breast cancer. Some clones in this sample may be carry-over from other donors' samples. The CDR3 DNA sequence: TGTGCCAGCAGCTCCCCAGGGAGAGGCTCTGGAAACACCATATATTTT. This gives the protein CASSSPGRGSGNTIYF.